This T cell receptor (beta chain) was identified in a study of blood T cell repertoires in COVID-19. This clone was recorded once. From germline, CDR1 is MDHEN and CDR2 SYDVKM. The ends were cut back, 10 bases at V and 2 bases at J, with 15 bases in the middle. There are 14 residues in the CDR3. Measured with immunoSEQ multiplex PCR; TCRdb has only the in-frame clones, and not every one. The top ten hold 1.9% of the sample, which has a few hundred thousand clones, approximately 83% seen once. Which cohort a participant joined came from the clinical history participants gave. Material for sequencing was PBMCs or T cells enriched from blood (not recorded which). V usage is TRBV28 and J usage is TRBJ2-1, with a tentative D call TRBD2 (7 bases). This TCR was sampled from a woman between 50 and 59 years old who had recovered from COVID-19. The CDR3 DNA reads as TGTGCCACCCAAGGGAGGGGGGCCTACAATGAGCAGTTCTTC. It codes for CATQGRGAYNEQFF.